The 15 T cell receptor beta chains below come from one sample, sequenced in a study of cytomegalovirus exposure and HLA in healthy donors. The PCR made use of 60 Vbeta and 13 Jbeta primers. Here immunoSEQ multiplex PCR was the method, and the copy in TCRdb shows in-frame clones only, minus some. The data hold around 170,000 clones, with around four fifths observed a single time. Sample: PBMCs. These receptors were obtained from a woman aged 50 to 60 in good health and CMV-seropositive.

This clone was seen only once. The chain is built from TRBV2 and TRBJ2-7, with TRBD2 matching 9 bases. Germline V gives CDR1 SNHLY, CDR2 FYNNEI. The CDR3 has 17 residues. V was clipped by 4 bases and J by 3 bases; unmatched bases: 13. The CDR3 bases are TGTGCCAGCAGTGTAAAAACCGGGACTAGCCTGCACTACGAGCAGTACTTC. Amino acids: CASSVKTGTSLHYEQYF.

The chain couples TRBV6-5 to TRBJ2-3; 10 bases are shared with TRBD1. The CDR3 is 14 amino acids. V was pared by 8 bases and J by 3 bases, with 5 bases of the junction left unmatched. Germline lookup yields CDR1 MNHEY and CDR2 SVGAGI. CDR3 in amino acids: CASWTGGLTDTQYF. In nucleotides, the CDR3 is TGTGCCAGCTGGACAGGGGGGCTTACAGATACGCAGTATTTT.

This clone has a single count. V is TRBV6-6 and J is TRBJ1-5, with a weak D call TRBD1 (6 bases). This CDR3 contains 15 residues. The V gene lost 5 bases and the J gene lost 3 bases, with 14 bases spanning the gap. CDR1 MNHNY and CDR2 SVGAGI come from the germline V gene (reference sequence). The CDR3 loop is CASSTGTTFNQPQHF. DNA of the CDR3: TGTGCCAGCAGTACCGGGACAACCTTCAATCAGCCCCAGCATTTT.

The CDR3 loop is CASRRDRGQDTQYF. The CDR3 DNA reads TGTGCCAGCAGGCGGGACAGGGGTCAAGATACGCAGTATTTT. The chain has TRBV5-4 and TRBJ2-3; 10 bases line up with TRBD1. The CDR3 covers 14 residues. Unmatched junction bases numbered 5, after V lost 5 bases and J lost 5 bases. Germline V gene sequence: CDR1 SGHNT, CDR2 YYREEE (reference sequence). The full variable domain, rest sourced from reference TRBV5-4 and TRBJ2-3, is ETGVTQSPTHLIKTRGQQVTLRCSSQSGHNTVSWYQQALGQGPQFIFQYYREEENGRGNFPPRFSGLQFPNYSSELNVNALELDDSALYLCASRRDRGQDTQYFGPGTRLTVL.

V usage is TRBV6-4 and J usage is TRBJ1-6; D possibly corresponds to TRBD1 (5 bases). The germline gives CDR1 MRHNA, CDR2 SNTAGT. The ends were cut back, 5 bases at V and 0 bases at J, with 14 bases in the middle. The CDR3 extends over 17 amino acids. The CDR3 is CASSYVGAGSYNSPLHF. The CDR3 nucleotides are TGTGCCAGCAGTTACGTTGGGGCTGGCTCCTATAATTCACCCCTCCACTTT.

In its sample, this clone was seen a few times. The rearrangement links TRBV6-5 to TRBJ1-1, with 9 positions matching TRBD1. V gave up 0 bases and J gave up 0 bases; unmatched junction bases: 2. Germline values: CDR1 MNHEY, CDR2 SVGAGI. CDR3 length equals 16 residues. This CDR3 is CASSYSGTGLNTEAFF. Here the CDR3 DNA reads TGTGCCAGCAGTTACTCCGGGACAGGGCTGAACACTGAAGCTTTCTTT.

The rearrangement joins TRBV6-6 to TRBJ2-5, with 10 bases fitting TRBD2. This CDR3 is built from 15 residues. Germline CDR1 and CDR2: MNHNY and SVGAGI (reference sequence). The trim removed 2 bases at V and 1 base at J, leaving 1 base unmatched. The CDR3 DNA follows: TGTGCCAGCAGTTACCGGACTAGCGGCCAAGAGACCCAGTACTTC. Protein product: CASSYRTSGQETQYF.

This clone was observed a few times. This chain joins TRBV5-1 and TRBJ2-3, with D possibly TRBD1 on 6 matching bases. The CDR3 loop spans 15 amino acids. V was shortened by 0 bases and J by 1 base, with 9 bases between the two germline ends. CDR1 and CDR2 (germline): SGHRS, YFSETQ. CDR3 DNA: TGCGCCAGCAGCTTGGGTAACAGGGGCACAGATACGCAGTATTTT. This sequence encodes CASSLGNRGTDTQYF.

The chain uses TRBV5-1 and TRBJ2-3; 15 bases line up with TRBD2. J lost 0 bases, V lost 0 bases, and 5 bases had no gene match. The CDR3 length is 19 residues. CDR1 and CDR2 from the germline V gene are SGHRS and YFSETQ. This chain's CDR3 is CASSLGPGLAGGSTDTQYF. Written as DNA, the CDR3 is TGCGCCAGCAGCTTGGGCCCGGGACTAGCGGGGGGAAGCACAGATACGCAGTATTTT.

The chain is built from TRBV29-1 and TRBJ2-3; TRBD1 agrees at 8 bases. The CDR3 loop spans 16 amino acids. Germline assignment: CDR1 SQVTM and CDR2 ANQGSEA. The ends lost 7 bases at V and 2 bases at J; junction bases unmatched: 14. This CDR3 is CSAGGRGRGNTDTQYF. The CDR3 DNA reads TGCAGCGCTGGGGGCAGGGGGCGCGGGAACACAGATACGCAGTATTTT.

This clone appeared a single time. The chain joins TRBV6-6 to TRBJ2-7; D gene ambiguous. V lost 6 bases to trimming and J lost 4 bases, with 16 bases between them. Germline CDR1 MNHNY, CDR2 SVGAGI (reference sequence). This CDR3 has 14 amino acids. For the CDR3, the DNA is TGTGCCAGCAGAAACGACTTAGCCAAGTACGAGCAGTACTTC. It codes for CASRNDLAKYEQYF.

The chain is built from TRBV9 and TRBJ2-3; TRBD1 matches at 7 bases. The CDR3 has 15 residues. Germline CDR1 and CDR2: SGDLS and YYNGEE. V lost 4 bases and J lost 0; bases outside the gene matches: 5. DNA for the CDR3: TGTGCCAGCAGCACGGGACAGACTAGCACAGATACGCAGTATTTT. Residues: CASSTGQTSTDTQYF.

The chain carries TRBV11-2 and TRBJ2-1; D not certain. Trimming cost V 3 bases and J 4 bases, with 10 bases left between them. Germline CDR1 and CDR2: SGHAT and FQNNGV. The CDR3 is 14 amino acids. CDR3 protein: CASSLTEKYNEQFF. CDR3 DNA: TGTGCCAGCAGCTTGACGGAGAAATACAATGAGCAGTTCTTC.

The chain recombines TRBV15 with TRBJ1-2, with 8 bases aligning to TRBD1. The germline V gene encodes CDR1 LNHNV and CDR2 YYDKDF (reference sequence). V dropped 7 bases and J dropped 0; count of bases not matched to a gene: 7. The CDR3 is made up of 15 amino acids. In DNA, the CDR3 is TGTGCCACCAACAGTTGGACAGGGTCTAACTATGGCTACACCTTC. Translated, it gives CATNSWTGSNYGYTF.

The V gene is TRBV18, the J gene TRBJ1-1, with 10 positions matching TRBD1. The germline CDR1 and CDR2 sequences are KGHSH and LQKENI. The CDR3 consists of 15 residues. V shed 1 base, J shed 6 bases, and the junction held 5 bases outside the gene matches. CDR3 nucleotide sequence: TGTGCCAGCTCACCACGACAGGGGGCGCCCCCTGAAGCTTTCTTT. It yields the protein CASSPRQGAPPEAFF.